This T cell receptor (beta chain) is from a study of T cells in Graves' hyperthyroidism and ophthalmopathy. Trimming removed 5 bases from V and 4 bases from J, with 23 bases in between. The germline gives CDR1 DFQATT, CDR2 SNEGSKA (reference sequence). This CDR3 has 17 amino acids. Researchers took RNA transcripts and amplified the TCR beta CDR3 regions from them. During a first-round RT-PCR of the TCR CDR3, the HTBI primer set was used. TCRdb called the multiplex PCR reads again in MiXCR, with one record for every CDR3 protein. This table has about 600,000 distinct CDR3 sequences, about a sixth appearing once. A word on this clonotype: Its antigen remains unknown.

Using more than 8 ml of fresh peripheral blood, PBMCs were prepared. Study-level points and caveats: Blood held most thyroid clonotypes expanded above 0.001 frequency.

Sequenced material: blood. The source is a woman aged 40-49 years with Graves' ophthalmopathy. The chain recombines TRBV20-1 with TRBJ2-2; D perhaps matches TRBD2 (6 bases). CDR3 DNA sequence: TGCAGTGCTGTACCCGGCCTCCGGGGGAACCCCACCGGGGAGCTGTTTTTT. Its protein is CSAVPGLRGNPTGELFF.